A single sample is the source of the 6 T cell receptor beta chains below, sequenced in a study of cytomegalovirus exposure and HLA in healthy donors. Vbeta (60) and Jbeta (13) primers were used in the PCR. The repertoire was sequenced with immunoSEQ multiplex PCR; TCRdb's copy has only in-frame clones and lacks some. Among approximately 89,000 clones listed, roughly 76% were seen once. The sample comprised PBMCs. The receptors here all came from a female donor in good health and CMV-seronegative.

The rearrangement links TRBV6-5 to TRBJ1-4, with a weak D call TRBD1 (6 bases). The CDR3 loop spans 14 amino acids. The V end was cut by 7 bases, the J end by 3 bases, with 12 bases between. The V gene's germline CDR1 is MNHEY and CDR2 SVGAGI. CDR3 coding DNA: TGTGCCAGCACCTCAGACAGGTCTAATGAAAAACTGTTTTTT. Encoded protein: CASTSDRSNEKLFF.

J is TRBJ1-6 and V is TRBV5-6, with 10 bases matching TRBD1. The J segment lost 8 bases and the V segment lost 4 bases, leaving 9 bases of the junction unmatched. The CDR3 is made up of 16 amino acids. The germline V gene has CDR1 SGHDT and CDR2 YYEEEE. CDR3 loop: CASSGLTGGRYSPLHF. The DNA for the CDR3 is TGTGCCAGCAGCGGGTTGACAGGGGGCAGGTATTCACCCCTCCACTTT. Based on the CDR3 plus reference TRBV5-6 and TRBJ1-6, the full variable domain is DAGVTQSPTHLIKTRGQQVTLRCSPKSGHDTVSWYQQALGQGPQFIFQYYEEEERQRGNFPDRFSGHQFPNYSSELNVNALLLGDSALYLCASSGLTGGRYSPLHFGNGTRLTVT.

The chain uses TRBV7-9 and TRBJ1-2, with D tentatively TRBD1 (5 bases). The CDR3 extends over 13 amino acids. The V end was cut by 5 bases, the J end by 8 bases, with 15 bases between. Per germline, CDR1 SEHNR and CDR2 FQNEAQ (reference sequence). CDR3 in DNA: TGTGCCAGCAGCACCGGCGGGGGGGAGGGCTACACCTTC. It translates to CASSTGGGEGYTF.

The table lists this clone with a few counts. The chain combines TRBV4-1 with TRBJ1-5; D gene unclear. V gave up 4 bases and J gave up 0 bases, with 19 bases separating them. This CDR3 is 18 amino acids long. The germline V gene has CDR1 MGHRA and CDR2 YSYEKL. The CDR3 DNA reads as TGCGCCAGCAGCCCCAGCCGGGCCAGGAGGTATAGCAATCAGCCCCAGCATTTT. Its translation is CASSPSRARRYSNQPQHF.

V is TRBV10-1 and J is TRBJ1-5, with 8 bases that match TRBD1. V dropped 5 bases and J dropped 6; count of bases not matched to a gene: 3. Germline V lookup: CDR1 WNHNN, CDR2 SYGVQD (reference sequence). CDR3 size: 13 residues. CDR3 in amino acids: CASSPGGGQPQHF. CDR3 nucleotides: TGCGCCAGCAGTCCAGGGGGCGGTCAGCCCCAGCATTTT.

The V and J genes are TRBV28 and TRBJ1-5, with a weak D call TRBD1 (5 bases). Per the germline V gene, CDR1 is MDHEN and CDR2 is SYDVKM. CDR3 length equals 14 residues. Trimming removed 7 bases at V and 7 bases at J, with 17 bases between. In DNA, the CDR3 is TGTGCCAGCAAAAACGGGGGGTTGCCCCAGCCCCAGCATTTT. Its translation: CASKNGGLPQPQHF.